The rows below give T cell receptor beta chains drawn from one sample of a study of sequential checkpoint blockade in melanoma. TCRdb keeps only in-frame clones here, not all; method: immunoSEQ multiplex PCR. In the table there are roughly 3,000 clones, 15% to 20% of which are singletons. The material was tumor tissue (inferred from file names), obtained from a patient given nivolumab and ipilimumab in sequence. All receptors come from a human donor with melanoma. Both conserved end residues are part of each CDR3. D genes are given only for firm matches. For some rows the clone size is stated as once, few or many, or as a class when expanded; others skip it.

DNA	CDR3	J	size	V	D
TGCGCCAGCAGCCAATGGAGGCCGGGCAACACCGGGGAGCTGTTTTTT	CASSQWRPGNTGELFF	TRBJ2-2	-	TRBV5-1	-
TGTGCCAGCAGCCACGGGCCCCGGGAGACCCAGTACTTC	CASSHGPRETQYF	TRBJ2-5	once	TRBV14	-
TGTGCCAGCAGTCCCCATCCGGCGATGAACACTGAAGCTTTCTTT	CASSPHPAMNTEAFF	TRBJ1-1	few	TRBV28	-
TGTGCCAGCAGCTTCGATGGGAGGGCCAACGTCCTGACTTTC	CASSFDGRANVLTF	TRBJ2-6	few	TRBV11-3	-
TGTGCCAGCCAAACGAAGGCAGGGGGCGCGGCCTATGGCTACACCTTC	CASQTKAGGAAYGYTF	TRBJ1-2	-	TRBV19	TRBD1
TGTGCCAGCGGAACCAATCAGCCCCAGCATTTT	CASGTNQPQHF	TRBJ1-5	few	TRBV6-7	-
TGTGCCAGCAGTCCCCTACACGGGACTAGCGGGGGCTCCTCTAGGGAGCAGTACTTC	CASSPLHGTSGGSSREQYF	TRBJ2-7	large	TRBV28	TRBD2
TGTGCCAGCAGCCCCACGGGGACTGAAGCTTTCTTT	CASSPTGTEAFF	TRBJ1-1	medium-sized	TRBV6-8	-
TGCAGCGTTGAGCGGGGGGTGGGGAATGAGCAGTTCTTC	CSVERGVGNEQFF	TRBJ2-1	-	TRBV29-1	TRBD2
TGTGCCAGTAGTCCGCGGGCGGGTTCTGGCTACACCTTC	CASSPRAGSGYTF	TRBJ1-2	-	TRBV19	-
TGTGCCAGCACTTGGGGATCCGGGACAGGACGCTACGAGCAGTACTTC	CASTWGSGTGRYEQYF	TRBJ2-7	-	TRBV12-5	TRBD1
TGCGCCAGCAGACTCAAGACGGCGGGCTATGGCTACACCTTC	CASRLKTAGYGYTF	TRBJ1-2	-	TRBV5-1	-
TGTGCCAGTAGTGCCCAGGGGAGGTACACCGGGGAGCTGTTTTTT	CASSAQGRYTGELFF	TRBJ2-2	-	TRBV19	-
TGTGCCAGCAGCCCCACCCGCATCGGCACCGGGGAGCTGTTTTTT	CASSPTRIGTGELFF	TRBJ2-2	-	TRBV14	-
TGTGCCAGCTCACCGGCTTCCTACGAGCAGTACTTC	CASSPASYEQYF	TRBJ2-7	-	TRBV18	-
TGTGCCAGCAGCTTAGATGGGACTAACTATGGCTACACCTTC	CASSLDGTNYGYTF	TRBJ1-2	many	TRBV11-3	-
TGTGCCAGCAGCTCATTGAACACAGGTAACTACGAGCAGTACTTC	CASSSLNTGNYEQYF	TRBJ2-7	medium-sized	TRBV11-3	-
TGTGCCAGCAGCAGGACAGGGACTTACGAGCAGTACTTC	CASSRTGTYEQYF	TRBJ2-7	-	TRBV6-8	TRBD1
TGTGCCAGCAGCGTAGAACCTGGACGGAATGAAAAACTGTTTTTT	CASSVEPGRNEKLFF	TRBJ1-4	large	TRBV11-3	-
TGTGCCATCACTCCCGGGCGGGGGGAAACAGATACGCAGTATTTT	CAITPGRGETDTQYF	TRBJ2-3	few	TRBV6-8	TRBD2
TGTGCCAGTAGTATCCAGGGTCTAGATCAGCCCCAGCATTTT	CASSIQGLDQPQHF	TRBJ1-5	-	TRBV19	-
TGTGCCAGCAGCGTTTTTCAGGGGGCGGGGGAGCAGTTCTTC	CASSVFQGAGEQFF	TRBJ2-1	medium-sized	TRBV11-3	TRBD1
TGTGCCAGCAGGGACGCTGGGTATAATTCACCCCTCCACTTT	CASRDAGYNSPLHF	TRBJ1-6	medium-sized	TRBV6-8	-
TGCGCCAGCGGCTACAGGGGTAGCTCCTACGAGCAGTACTTC	CASGYRGSSYEQYF	TRBJ2-7	-	TRBV5-1	TRBD1
TGTGCCAGCAGTCAAGTGAAGAATGAAAAACTGTTTTTT	CASSQVKNEKLFF	TRBJ1-4	medium-sized	TRBV6-8	-
TGTGCCAGTACCTCTCAAAGGGACAGGGGGAACAATCAGCCCCAGCATTTT	CASTSQRDRGNNQPQHF	TRBJ1-5	-	TRBV19	TRBD1
TGTGCCAGCAGTAAAGAAGGGCGACTAGCGGGGTACACCGGGGAGCTGTTTTTT	CASSKEGRLAGYTGELFF	TRBJ2-2	few	TRBV6-8	TRBD2
TGCGCCAGCAGTACGACCGGGACAGGGGTTTACGAGCAGTACTTC	CASSTTGTGVYEQYF	TRBJ2-7	-	TRBV5-1	TRBD1
TGCAGCGTTGCCGCGAACACCGGGGAGCTGTTTTTT	CSVAANTGELFF	TRBJ2-2	-	TRBV29-1	-
TGCGCCACCAAAAGGGTGACAGTTCATCGATACGATGAGCAGTTCTTC	CATKRVTVHRYDEQFF	TRBJ2-1	-	TRBV10-2	-
TGTGCCAGCAGTTACAGTTTCTCTGGGGCCAACGTCCTGACTTTC	CASSYSFSGANVLTF	TRBJ2-6	few	TRBV28	-
TGTGCCAGCACTCGCCGGGGGGAGAGCACTGAAGCTTTCTTT	CASTRRGESTEAFF	TRBJ1-1	medium-sized	TRBV11-3	-
TGTGCCAGCAGCCTCAGCTCACCGAATTCACCCCTCCACTTT	CASSLSSPNSPLHF	TRBJ1-6	few	TRBV11-3	-
TGTGCCAGCAGCGCGGCCGGGGGCTATGGCTACACCTTC	CASSAAGGYGYTF	TRBJ1-2	-	TRBV28	-
TGTGCCAGCAGCTTGTTTTCGCGGGGACCGACGTTGGAAGCTTTCTTT	CASSLFSRGPTLEAFF	TRBJ1-1	medium-sized	TRBV11-3	-
TGTGCCAGCGGAAGCGGGGGGACCTTCTACGAGCAGTACTTC	CASGSGGTFYEQYF	TRBJ2-7	few	TRBV12-5	TRBD2
TGTGCCAGCAGCTTAGTGACCCCCCTAAATTCACCCCTCCACTTT	CASSLVTPLNSPLHF	TRBJ1-6	medium-sized	TRBV11-3	-
TGTGCCAGCAGCCCTACGTGGGTGAACACTGAAGCTTTCTTT	CASSPTWVNTEAFF	TRBJ1-1	large	TRBV11-3	-
TGTGCCAGCAGCCCCTGGACTAGCGGGGACCTCTTGTACTTC	CASSPWTSGDLLYF	TRBJ2-7	-	TRBV11-3	TRBD2
TGTGCCAGCGGACATATGGGACAGGGGGACGGGGAGCTGTTTTTT	CASGHMGQGDGELFF	TRBJ2-2	-	TRBV25-1	TRBD1
TGTGCCAGCAGCCTGACAGTCGCACAAGATGGCTACACCTTC	CASSLTVAQDGYTF	TRBJ1-2	-	TRBV9	-
TGTGCCAGCAGTCTAAAGGCGCGAGAGACCCAGTACTTC	CASSLKARETQYF	TRBJ2-5	-	TRBV6-8	-
TGTGCCAGCTCCTCCGGGTCATCGGCGAATGAAAAACTGTTTTTT	CASSSGSSANEKLFF	TRBJ1-4	-	TRBV18	-
TGTGCCATCAGCCCGGGACAGGCTAATGAAAAACTGTTTTTT	CAISPGQANEKLFF	TRBJ1-4	few	TRBV6-8	TRBD1
TGTGCCAGCAGCCCCTGGGGACAGGGGTTGAGCAATGAGCAGTTCTTC	CASSPWGQGLSNEQFF	TRBJ2-1	few	TRBV11-3	TRBD1
TGTGCCAGCAGCTTCCGAGGGGTAGGGTCACCCCTCCACTTT	CASSFRGVGSPLHF	TRBJ1-6	medium-sized	TRBV9	-
TGTGCCAGCAGCTCCCAAGCCGGGACAGGGAGGACTGAAGCTTTCTTT	CASSSQAGTGRTEAFF	TRBJ1-1	medium-sized	TRBV11-3	TRBD1
TGTGCCAGCAGCCCCACAGGGGCGACTGAAGCTTTCTTT	CASSPTGATEAFF	TRBJ1-1	-	TRBV9	TRBD1
TGTGCCAGCAGCGTAGTCCCCTCGGGGGGAGGAGGCACCGGGGAGCTGTTTTTT	CASSVVPSGGGGTGELFF	TRBJ2-2	medium-sized	TRBV9	TRBD2
TGTGCCAGTACAGGGGGAAATGGCTACACCTTC	CASTGGNGYTF	TRBJ1-2	-	TRBV19	TRBD1
TGTGCCAGCAGCTTAGATACTTATGGCGGGGGAGTTTACGAGCAGTACTTC	CASSLDTYGGGVYEQYF	TRBJ2-7	medium-sized	TRBV11-3	TRBD2
TGTGCCAGTACCCAACCCCGGGACTTGGGGTGGGCATCCGATTTCAATCAGCCCCAGCATTTT	CASTQPRDLGWASDFNQPQHF	TRBJ1-5	-	TRBV19	-